Listed below are T cell receptor beta chains from one sample, sequenced in a study of T-cell memory formation after mild COVID-19. Via MiXCR, TCRdb re-called the 5' RACE reads, giving one row per CDR3 protein. The sample shows roughly 620,000 distinct CDR3 sequences, roughly 18% of them seen only once. The sample consisted of PBMCs or a T cell subset sorted from them (not recorded which). These receptors came from an adult woman who had mild COVID-19 (a few samples of this study predate the infection). Cell type and time point are not known. CDR3s include the opening cysteine and the closing phenylalanine or tryptophan. The D gene is left open where the match is weak. Only some rows state a clone size, as once, few, many or a class for expanded clones.

CASSPQGPNQPQHF | TGTGCCAGCAGCCCGCAGGGCCCCAATCAGCCCCAGCATTTT | TRBV5-6 | - | - | TRBJ1-5
CSASPLAGYSYNEQFF | TGCAGTGCTTCCCCACTAGCGGGGTACTCCTACAATGAGCAGTTCTTC | TRBV20-1 | few | TRBD2 | TRBJ2-1
CSVEDVYGYTF | TGCAGCGTTGAGGACGTATATGGCTACACCTTC | TRBV29-1 | many | - | TRBJ1-2
CASSLDGRTSGFDEQFF | TGCGCCAGCAGCTTGGATGGAAGGACTAGCGGGTTCGATGAGCAGTTCTTC | TRBV5-1 | - | TRBD2 | TRBJ2-1
CATRSHGLAGVSETQYF | TGTGCCACCAGATCACACGGACTAGCGGGAGTATCGGAGACCCAGTACTTC | TRBV24-1 | - | TRBD2 | TRBJ2-5
CASSLGWQDNNEQFF | TGTGCCAGCAGCTTAGGTTGGCAGGACAACAATGAGCAGTTCTTC | TRBV7-9 | - | - | TRBJ2-1
CASSQASGPNEQFF | TGCGCCAGCAGCCAAGCTAGCGGCCCCAATGAGCAGTTCTTC | TRBV4-1 | few | TRBD2 | TRBJ2-1
CAWREARGRTTSNYGYTF | TGTGCCTGGAGAGAAGCCCGGGGTCGGACAACCTCTAACTATGGCTACACCTTC | TRBV30 | few | - | TRBJ1-2
CASSAYTTGNEQYF | TGCGCCAGCAGCGCGTACACTACAGGGAACGAGCAGTACTTC | TRBV5-1 | many | - | TRBJ2-7
CSARSGTTYEQYF | TGCAGTGCAAGGAGCGGGACTACCTACGAGCAGTACTTC | TRBV20-1 | - | TRBD2 | TRBJ2-7
CASRESGGSNTEAFF | TGTGCCAGCAGGGAATCGGGGGGGTCGAACACTGAAGCTTTCTTT | TRBV4-2 | - | - | TRBJ1-1
CASSPGQSDTQYF | TGTGCCAGCTCACCGGGCCAGTCGGATACGCAGTATTTT | TRBV18 | - | - | TRBJ2-3
CATSAGGPLNEQFF | TGTGCCACCTCAGCGGGAGGGCCACTCAATGAGCAGTTCTTC | TRBV27 | - | TRBD2 | TRBJ2-1
CASSNAPHRGEPQYF | TGTGCCAGCAGCAACGCACCCCATCGGGGGGAACCGCAGTATTTT | TRBV7-3 | - | TRBD2 | TRBJ2-3
CASSPEGPRSDEQFF | TGCGCCAGCAGCCCAGAGGGGCCTCGGAGCGATGAGCAGTTCTTC | TRBV4-3 | - | - | TRBJ2-1
CASSLAGGKYNEQFF | TGTGCCAGCAGTTTGGCGGGAGGGAAATACAATGAGCAGTTCTTC | TRBV12-3/TRBV12-4 | few | TRBD2 | TRBJ2-1
CASSGTGGPGDTQYF | TGTGCCAGCAGCGGGACAGGGGGCCCTGGAGATACGCAGTATTTT | TRBV6-4 | - | TRBD1 | TRBJ2-3
CASRTTGTNSPDTQYF | TGTGCCAGCAGAACTACCGGGACAAATTCCCCAGATACGCAGTATTTT | TRBV25-1 | few | - | TRBJ2-3
CASSPGYSHLHF | TGTGCCAGCAGCCCGGGGTATTCACACCTCCACTTT | TRBV5-6 | - | - | TRBJ1-6
CASSSSGTAYGYTF | TGCGCCAGCAGCTCCTCCGGGACAGCCTATGGCTACACCTTC | TRBV5-1 | few | TRBD1 | TRBJ1-2
CASSHRTRKDGELFF | TGCGCCAGCAGCCACCGGACTCGAAAGGACGGGGAGCTGTTTTTT | TRBV5-1 | many | - | TRBJ2-2
CSGRRYNEQFF | TGCAGCGGGCGGCGCTACAATGAGCAGTTCTTC | TRBV29-1 | few | - | TRBJ2-1
CASSPSGDQPQHF | TGTGCCAGCAGCCCCTCGGGGGATCAGCCCCAGCATTTT | TRBV7-2 | - | - | TRBJ1-5
CASSQAWTLYNEQFF | TGCGCCAGCAGCCAAGCCTGGACACTCTACAATGAGCAGTTCTTC | TRBV4-1 | once | - | TRBJ2-1
CASSNRDRDEKLFF | TGTGCCAGCAGCAACCGGGACAGGGATGAAAAACTGTTTTTT | TRBV9 | few | TRBD1 | TRBJ1-4
CASSPGGNQQYF | TGTGCCAGCTCACCGGGCGGGAACCAGCAGTACTTC | TRBV18 | few | - | TRBJ2-7
CARGDRMTYEQYF | TGTGCCAGAGGGGACAGGATGACCTACGAGCAGTACTTC | TRBV2 | few | TRBD1 | TRBJ2-7
CASSRRGLGEQYF | TGTGCCAGCAGCCGCAGGGGTTTAGGCGAGCAGTACTTC | TRBV13 | few | - | TRBJ2-7
CASSSDPTGFTYGYTF | TGCGCCAGCAGCTCCGATCCGACAGGGTTCACCTATGGCTACACCTTC | TRBV5-1 | - | TRBD1 | TRBJ1-2
CASSQAYNSPLHF | TGCGCCAGCAGCCAAGCCTATAATTCACCCCTCCACTTT | TRBV4-3 | many | - | TRBJ1-6
CASSRTGEEEQYF | TGTGCCAGCAGCCGGACAGGGGAGGAAGAGCAGTACTTC | TRBV7-2 | - | TRBD1 | TRBJ2-7
CASTKQVTSGNTIYF | TGTGCCAGCACAAAACAGGTGACCTCTGGAAACACCATATATTTT | TRBV12-3/TRBV12-4 | few | - | TRBJ1-3
CASSFRQHPNTGELFF | TGTGCCAGCAGTTTCCGACAGCATCCGAACACCGGGGAGCTGTTTTTT | TRBV27 | few | - | TRBJ2-2
CASIRGETGITSSGANVLTF | TGTGCCAGCATAAGGGGCGAAACAGGAATCACTTCTTCTGGGGCCAACGTCCTGACTTTC | TRBV12-3/TRBV12-4 | - | - | TRBJ2-6
CALEPGTGGNSNQPQHF | TGTGCCCTAGAGCCGGGGACAGGGGGTAATAGCAATCAGCCCCAGCATTTT | TRBV7-3 | - | TRBD1 | TRBJ1-5
CASSLSGQILNTEAFF | TGCGCCAGCAGCTTATCGGGACAAATCTTGAACACTGAAGCTTTCTTT | TRBV5-1 | few | - | TRBJ1-1
CASSEGQGNRFYGYTF | TGTGCCAGCAGCGAGGGACAGGGCAACAGATTCTATGGCTACACCTTC | TRBV9 | few | TRBD1 | TRBJ1-2
CSARTGTLDGYTF | TGCAGTGCTAGAACCGGGACCCTGGATGGCTACACCTTC | TRBV20-1 | - | - | TRBJ1-2
CSATKSGNRWEQYF | TGCAGTGCTACCAAAAGCGGGAACCGTTGGGAGCAGTACTTC | TRBV20-1 | few | TRBD2 | TRBJ2-7
CASSHAGTGFALYGYTF | TGCGCCAGCAGCCACGCCGGGACAGGCTTCGCTCTCTATGGCTACACCTTC | TRBV4-1 | few | TRBD1 | TRBJ1-2
CATPWGDEQYF | TGTGCCACCCCGTGGGGGGACGAGCAGTACTTC | TRBV6-1 | - | - | TRBJ2-7
CASSLIPPSTDTQYF | TGTGCCAGCAGTTTAATCCCCCCGAGCACAGATACGCAGTATTTT | TRBV27 | - | - | TRBJ2-3
CASSKPGQGSGNTEAFF | TGTGCCAGCAGCAAACCGGGACAGGGGTCCGGGAACACTGAAGCTTTCTTT | TRBV21-1 | - | - | TRBJ1-1
CASSYSRKGMNTEAFF | TGTGCCAGCAGCTACTCGCGTAAGGGCATGAACACTGAAGCTTTCTTT | TRBV6-5 | - | - | TRBJ1-1
CASSLLPGQVEAFF | TGTGCCAGCAGCTTATTACCGGGACAGGTCGAAGCTTTCTTT | TRBV7-3 | few | TRBD1 | TRBJ1-1
CSVEDHRENTIYF | TGCAGCGTTGAAGACCACAGGGAGAACACCATATATTTT | TRBV29-1 | few | - | TRBJ1-3
CASSTHDGIYTGELFF | TGTGCCAGCAGCACCCACGACGGGATATACACCGGGGAGCTGTTTTTT | TRBV9 | - | - | TRBJ2-2
CATGGGAVNEQFF | TGTGCCACTGGGGGGGGCGCAGTAAATGAGCAGTTCTTC | TRBV24-1 | few | - | TRBJ2-1
CASSLGLAGGPAAQYF | TGTGCCAGCAGCTTGGGACTAGCGGGAGGGCCAGCGGCGCAGTATTTT | TRBV7-2 | - | TRBD2 | TRBJ2-3
CASTFGQAYGYTF | TGTGCCAGCACCTTTGGACAGGCATATGGCTACACCTTC | TRBV7-8 | few | TRBD1 | TRBJ1-2
CASSLGSSGRLDTQYF | TGCGCCAGCAGCTTGGGAAGTAGCGGGAGGTTAGATACGCAGTATTTT | TRBV5-1 | - | TRBD2 | TRBJ2-3
CATGTEARNEQFF | TGTGCCACCGGGACAGAGGCCAGGAATGAGCAGTTCTTC | TRBV10-3 | few | TRBD1 | TRBJ2-1